This entry describes one T cell receptor (beta chain). The target antigen is unknown. Donors likely had unrecorded immune exposures despite being nominally healthy when sampled. This entry comes from a study of cytomegalovirus exposure and HLA in healthy donors. The study's findings and limits: Within the data, a cluster of highly shared sequence variants was likely a sequencing artifact. A missense DCLRE1C variant was associated with V- and J-gene trimming of TCR beta chains in a later analysis, and an independent cohort replicated the association.

The PCR ran on 60 Vbeta and 13 Jbeta primers. The data were produced by immunoSEQ multiplex PCR, yet TCRdb's version contains in-frame clones alone and is incomplete. The sample consists of about 270,000 clones, 70% to 90% of them appearing once. J was trimmed by 7 bases and V by 4 bases; bases with no gene match: 10. Per the germline V gene, CDR1 is SGHRS and CDR2 is YFSETQ. The CDR3 sequence is 15 residues long. The clonotype originates from a man in his forties or fifties in good health and CMV-seropositive. The gene calls are TRBV5-1 and TRBJ2-7, with TRBD2 matching 11 bases. The sequenced sample consisted of PBMCs. The CDR3: CASSKDSGRAGEQYF. CDR3 bases: TGCGCCAGCAGCAAGGATAGCGGGAGGGCCGGGGAGCAGTACTTC.